A selection of T cell receptor beta chains follows, all from one sample in a study of lymphopenia after photon versus proton radiotherapy. TCRdb's copy holds only in-frame clones and misses some; the assay was immunoSEQ multiplex PCR. The sample records some 30,000 clones, 87% being singletons. This sample comprised peripheral blood, obtained from a patient treated with proton-based radiotherapy. The receptor set was obtained from a woman aged 55-69 years with cholangiocarcinoma. Some clones in this sample may be carry-over from other donors' samples. Each CDR3 is given with its conserved first and last residue. The D gene is left open where the match is weak. A row's size may be missing; if present it is once, few, many or a size class.

d_gene | abundance | j_gene | len | v_gene | CDR3nt | CDR3aa
TRBD2 | NA | TRBJ2-5 | 14 | TRBV7-9 | TGTGCCAGCAGCTTACTAGCGGCCCAAGAGACCCAGTACTTC | CASSLLAAQETQYF
TRBD1 | NA | TRBJ1-6 | 17 | TRBV27 | TGTGCCAGCAGTTCGGACAGGGGGCCCTCCTATAATTCACCCCTCCACTTT | CASSSDRGPSYNSPLHF
NA | NA | TRBJ1-2 | 13 | TRBV6-5 | TGTGCCAGCAGGCGGGGGGGAGACTATGGCTACACCTTC | CASRRGGDYGYTF
NA | medium-sized | TRBJ2-1 | 13 | TRBV2 | TGTGCCAGCAGTGGGCCTGACCTGGGTGAGCAGTTCTTC | CASSGPDLGEQFF
NA | NA | TRBJ2-5 | 14 | TRBV18 | TGTGCCAGCTCACCAACATCGACATTAGAGACCCAGTACTTC | CASSPTSTLETQYF
NA | NA | TRBJ2-2 | 14 | TRBV27 | TGTGCCAGCAGTTTAGGGGCGGGTGGCGGGGAGCTGTTTTTT | CASSLGAGGGELFF
NA | NA | TRBJ1-1 | 15 | TRBV6-5 | TGTGCCAGCAGTCGTAGTCGGGCTCTCGACACTGAAGCTTTCTTT | CASSRSRALDTEAFF
NA | NA | TRBJ1-1 | 13 | TRBV9 | TGTGCCAGCAGCCCTCGCGGGAACACTGAAGCTTTCTTT | CASSPRGNTEAFF
TRBD1 | NA | TRBJ1-2 | 16 | TRBV14 | TGTGCCAGCAGCCCCGGGACAGGGGGCGCATACTATGGCTACACCTTC | CASSPGTGGAYYGYTF
NA | NA | TRBJ2-3 | 13 | TRBV2 | TGTGCCAGCAGTGAGACTCGCACAGATACGCAGTATTTT | CASSETRTDTQYF
NA | NA | TRBJ1-3 | 14 | TRBV10-3 | TGTGCCATCCGCCCTAACCTAAAATCAGTCACCATATATTTT | CAIRPNLKSVTIYF
NA | once | TRBJ2-5 | 15 | TRBV10-3 | TGTGCCATCAGTGGAGAAATTTACCCTCAAGAGACCCAGTACTTC | CAISGEIYPQETQYF
TRBD2 | NA | TRBJ2-7 | 15 | TRBV7-6 | TGTGCCAGCAGCTACCCTAGCGGGAGTAGCTCCGAGCAGTACTTC | CASSYPSGSSSEQYF
NA | NA | TRBJ2-5 | 13 | TRBV2 | TGTGCCAGCAGTGAACCGCTACAAGAGACCCAGTACTTC | CASSEPLQETQYF
TRBD2 | once | TRBJ2-3 | 14 | TRBV5-4 | TGTGCCAGCAGCGGGAAAGCGGGATCAGATACGCAGTATTTT | CASSGKAGSDTQYF
NA | NA | TRBJ1-2 | 12 | TRBV29-1 | TGCAGCGACAGAGGTCAGGTCCGCGGCTACACCTTC | CSDRGQVRGYTF
NA | NA | TRBJ2-5 | 15 | TRBV6-1 | TGTGCCACGAACTCCGGGACTGGGAGTTCACAGACCCAGTACTTC | CATNSGTGSSQTQYF
NA | few | TRBJ2-7 | 15 | TRBV9 | TGTGCCAGCAGCGTAGAAACAGGACCTACTTACGAGCAGTACTTC | CASSVETGPTYEQYF
NA | NA | TRBJ2-7 | 13 | TRBV9 | TGTGCCAGCAGTACTCACAAGGGGTCCGAGCAGTACTTC | CASSTHKGSEQYF
TRBD1 | NA | TRBJ1-1 | 13 | TRBV30 | TGTGCCTGGAAGGACAGGGCCCCTGGGGAAGCTTTCTTT | CAWKDRAPGEAFF
NA | few | TRBJ1-5 | 13 | TRBV11-2 | TGTGCCAGCAGCATCAACTTCGATCAGCCCCAGCATTTT | CASSINFDQPQHF
TRBD2 | NA | TRBJ2-3 | 17 | TRBV5-1 | TGCGCCAGCAGCTCGGGACTAGCGGGAGGAGGGGCAGATACGCAGTATTTT | CASSSGLAGGGADTQYF
TRBD2 | NA | TRBJ2-5 | 16 | TRBV13 | TGTGCCAGCAGGGCGCAGGGAGCGGGAGCGTCGGGAACCCAGTACTTC | CASRAQGAGASGTQYF
TRBD1 | NA | TRBJ1-1 | 15 | TRBV7-9 | TGTGCCAGCAGCTTAAGGGGGCGGAGGCCCTATGAAGCTTTCTTT | CASSLRGRRPYEAFF
TRBD2 | NA | TRBJ2-4 | 13 | TRBV10-3 | TGTGCCACCAGGACACTAGCGGGAGGGGAGGTGAACTTC | CATRTLAGGEVNF
NA | NA | TRBJ2-5 | 15 | TRBV2 | TGTGCCAGCAGAAGCCTAGCGTCGGGCGATGAGACCCAGTACTTC | CASRSLASGDETQYF
NA | NA | TRBJ2-1 | 14 | TRBV30 | TGTGCCTGGAGTATACCCCGACTCGCCAATGAGCAGTTCTTC | CAWSIPRLANEQFF
NA | NA | TRBJ2-3 | 13 | TRBV29-1 | TGCAGCAGCAGCGGGCCCACGGTGGATACGCAGTATTTT | CSSSGPTVDTQYF
NA | NA | TRBJ2-4 | 15 | TRBV6-5 | TGTGCCAGCAGTCAGGGGGGACTAGCCAAAAACATTCAGTACTTC | CASSQGGLAKNIQYF
NA | NA | TRBJ2-5 | 16 | TRBV5-1 | TGCGCCAGCAGCGAGGCGAGAGGGGACTACCAAGAGACCCAGTACTTC | CASSEARGDYQETQYF
NA | NA | TRBJ1-5 | 17 | TRBV2 | TGTGCCAGCAGTGAAGGCAGGGCAGGATTTAGCAATCAGCCCCAGCATTTT | CASSEGRAGFSNQPQHF
NA | many | TRBJ1-1 | 12 | TRBV11-2 | TGTGCCAGCAGCTTATTGGGCACTGAAGCTTTCTTT | CASSLLGTEAFF
NA | NA | TRBJ2-5 | 12 | TRBV5-4 | TGTGCCAGCAGCTGGAGGATGGAGACCCAGTACTTC | CASSWRMETQYF
TRBD1 | NA | TRBJ2-2 | 15 | TRBV5-1 | TGCGCCAGCAGCTGGGCAGGGGGAGTGACCGGGGAGCTGTTTTTT | CASSWAGGVTGELFF
TRBD1 | NA | TRBJ2-1 | 15 | TRBV18 | TGTGCCAGCTCACCCCTTGGGACAGGAGGGCATGAGCAGTTCTTC | CASSPLGTGGHEQFF
NA | few | TRBJ1-1 | 14 | TRBV5-4 | TGTGCCAGCAGCTTGGATCACAGGAACACTGAAGCTTTCTTT | CASSLDHRNTEAFF
TRBD1 | once | TRBJ1-2 | 13 | TRBV7-2 | TGTGCCAGCAGCTCTCCGGGACAGAAGCACTACACCTTC | CASSSPGQKHYTF
NA | NA | TRBJ2-7 | 17 | TRBV5-1 | TGCGCCAGCAGCCTACTACAATCGGGACATAATTCCTACGAGCAGTACTTC | CASSLLQSGHNSYEQYF
TRBD2 | NA | TRBJ2-1 | 16 | TRBV11-2 | TGTGCCAGCAGCCCCCGTAATAGCGGGAGTACGAATGAGCAGTTCTTC | CASSPRNSGSTNEQFF
TRBD2 | NA | TRBJ2-3 | 14 | TRBV6-5 | TGTGCCAGCAGTTATGGGGGGGGCACAGATACGCAGTATTTT | CASSYGGGTDTQYF
NA | NA | TRBJ1-1 | 13 | TRBV9 | TGTGCCAGCAGCGTAGCTCCCGGCACTGAAGCTTTCTTT | CASSVAPGTEAFF
NA | NA | TRBJ1-1 | 10 | TRBV29-1 | TGCAGCGCCCTGAACACTGAAGCTTTCTTT | CSALNTEAFF
NA | once | TRBJ1-6 | 13 | TRBV14 | TGTGCCAGCAGCCAAGCGGTCGGGTCACCCCTCCACTTT | CASSQAVGSPLHF
TRBD1 | NA | TRBJ2-1 | 16 | TRBV4-2 | TGTGCCAGCAGCCAAGATCCCCGACAGGGCTACAATGAGCAGTTCTTC | CASSQDPRQGYNEQFF
TRBD2 | NA | TRBJ2-3 | 15 | TRBV9 | TGTGCCAGCAGCCCTGGACTAGCCCACACAGATACGCAGTATTTT | CASSPGLAHTDTQYF
NA | NA | TRBJ1-1 | 15 | TRBV4-1 | TGCGCCAGCAGACTTATAAATGGGGGAAACACTGAAGCTTTCTTT | CASRLINGGNTEAFF
NA | NA | TRBJ1-1 | 13 | TRBV14 | TGTGCCAGCAGCCAAGGTCTCCAAATAGGAGCTTTCTTT | CASSQGLQIGAFF
TRBD2 | NA | TRBJ2-5 | 17 | TRBV5-1 | TGCGCCAGCAGCCTCCGGGGACTAGCGGGAGATGTATATGCCCAGTACTTC | CASSLRGLAGDVYAQYF